The rows below give T cell receptor beta chains drawn from one sample of a study of blood T cell repertoires in COVID-19. Libraries were prepared by immunoSEQ multiplex PCR; TCRdb keeps only in-frame clonotypes and omits some of them. The data hold some 230,000 clones, with approximately 90% observed a single time. Sequencing was done on a sample of PBMCs or T cells enriched from blood (not recorded which). These receptors were collected from a woman aged 18-29 years in a cohort exposed to, infected with or recovered from COVID-19 (not recorded which). The CDR3 runs from the conserved cysteine through the conserved F or W. D genes are given only for firm matches. Clone size, where shown, is once, few, many, or a class for clones that have expanded.

J | D | V | size | DNA | CDR3
TRBJ1-1 | NA | TRBV6-6 | NA | TGTGCCAGCTCGGACCGGGGACGCGGGGACACTGAAGCTTTCTTT | CASSDRGRGDTEAFF
TRBJ1-2 | TRBD1 | TRBV10-3 | NA | TGTGCCATCAGGGCGAAGGCAGACAGGGTCTATGGCTACACCTTC | CAIRAKADRVYGYTF
TRBJ1-1 | NA | TRBV5-4 | once | TGTGCCAGCAGCTTCTACGGGGAGGGCATGAACACTGAAGCTTTCTTT | CASSFYGEGMNTEAFF
TRBJ1-1 | NA | TRBV27 | NA | TGTGCCAGCAACCGGGCAGGGAGGGACACTGAAGCTTTCTTT | CASNRAGRDTEAFF
TRBJ2-1 | TRBD1 | TRBV4-1 | NA | TGCGCCAGCAGCCAAGGGGACAGGGACCACAATGAGCAGTTCTTC | CASSQGDRDHNEQFF
TRBJ1-4 | NA | TRBV9 | NA | TGTGCCAGCAGCGTAGAACAGGATAATGAAAAACTGTTTTTT | CASSVEQDNEKLFF
TRBJ2-1 | TRBD2 | TRBV7-9 | once | TGTGCCAGCAGCTTAGGGGGACTAGCGGGCGTCGAGCAGTTCTTC | CASSLGGLAGVEQFF
TRBJ1-1 | NA | TRBV20-1 | NA | TGCAGTGGGGGCCCAAACACTGAAGCTTTCTTT | CSGGPNTEAFF
TRBJ2-2 | TRBD1 | TRBV30 | NA | TGTGCCTGGAGAGACACCGGGACAGGGGGGACCGGGGAGCTGTTTTTT | CAWRDTGTGGTGELFF
TRBJ2-1 | TRBD2 | TRBV11-2 | NA | TGTGCCAGCAGCCGAACTAGCGGAAACAATGAGCAGTTCTTC | CASSRTSGNNEQFF
TRBJ1-3 | NA | TRBV6-1 | NA | TGTGCCAGCAGTGAGAGGGAAGCTGGAAACACCATATATTTT | CASSEREAGNTIYF
TRBJ2-1 | TRBD1 | TRBV18 | NA | TGTGCCAGCTCAGCCGGGACAGGCTCCTACAATGAGCAGTTCTTC | CASSAGTGSYNEQFF
TRBJ1-1 | TRBD1 | TRBV7-3 | NA | TGTGCCAGCAGCTTAAACCCCCCGGAGGGGGCCACTGAAGCTTTCTTT | CASSLNPPEGATEAFF
TRBJ1-4 | NA | TRBV19 | NA | TGTGCCAGTAGTCCGGGAGCCCGGGGGACTAATGAAAAACTGTTTTTT | CASSPGARGTNEKLFF
TRBJ1-1 | TRBD1 | TRBV5-1 | NA | TGCGCCAGCAGCTTGGGACAGGGGCGGACTGAAGCTTTCTTT | CASSLGQGRTEAFF
TRBJ2-7 | TRBD2 | TRBV19 | NA | TGTGCCAGTAGTTCGTTAGCGGGGGGTTTCTACGAGCAGTACTTC | CASSSLAGGFYEQYF
TRBJ2-1 | TRBD2 | TRBV11-3 | NA | TGTGCCAGCAGCTTCCTAGCGGGAGGTATCGATGAGCAGTTCTTC | CASSFLAGGIDEQFF
TRBJ2-3 | NA | TRBV19 | NA | TGTGCCAGTAGCTCGTGGGGGGGGCGCACAGATACGCAGTATTTT | CASSSWGGRTDTQYF
TRBJ1-6 | TRBD1 | TRBV7-9 | once | TGTGCCAGCAGCCGAGGGGGACAGGGTTATAATTCACCCCTCCACTTT | CASSRGGQGYNSPLHF
TRBJ1-2 | NA | TRBV5-5 | NA | TGTGCCAGCAGCTTTACAGAAGCTAACTATGGCTACACCTTC | CASSFTEANYGYTF
TRBJ1-6 | TRBD1 | TRBV27 | few | TGTGCCAGCAGTTTTCGGGACAGTAATTCACCCCTCCACTTT | CASSFRDSNSPLHF
TRBJ2-1 | NA | TRBV11-3 | NA | TGTGCCAGCAGCTCTCTAGTCTACAATGAGCAGTTCTTC | CASSSLVYNEQFF